One sample yielded the 28 T cell receptor beta chains listed below, sequenced in a study of shared T cell receptors in the human thymus. Clones were sequenced by immunoSEQ multiplex PCR, and TCRdb holds only the in-frame ones, with some missing. The sample includes roughly 410,000 clones, approximately 95% of them seen just once. The sequencing input was thymocytes. The receptors here all came from a human donor.

The chain employs TRBV28 and TRBJ2-1, with D possibly TRBD2 on 6 matching bases. The V end was cut by 6 bases, the J end by 4 bases, with 7 bases between. CDR1 is MDHEN and CDR2 is SYDVKM in the germline V gene. This CDR3 is 12 amino acids long. CDR3 bases: TGTGCCAGCAGCGCGGGGTACAATGAGCAGTTCTTC. Residues: CASSAGYNEQFF.

This chain joins TRBV27 and TRBJ1-2, with 9 bases matching TRBD1. The CDR3 contains 15 residues. CDR1 is MNHEY, CDR2 SMNVEV, per germline (reference sequence). Trimming took 5 bases from V and 8 from J; bases not matched to a gene: 12. CDR3 sequence reads: CASSLTRTGVAGYTF. For the CDR3, the DNA is TGTGCCAGCAGTCTCACTAGGACAGGGGTGGCGGGCTACACCTTC.

This chain links TRBV15 with TRBJ2-7; D gene unclear. V was cut by 4 bases and J by 4 bases, with 11 bases left in between. CDR1 and CDR2 (germline): LNHNV, YYDKDF (reference sequence). The CDR3 has 13 amino acids. CDR3 nucleotides: TGTGCCACCAGCACCGAGAGAAGTTACGAGCAGTACTTC. It yields the protein CATSTERSYEQYF.

The V call is TRBV25-1, the J call TRBJ2-5; 11 bases line up with TRBD1. The germline V gene encodes CDR1 MGHDK and CDR2 SYGVNS. The CDR3 runs 17 residues. V dropped 7 bases and J dropped 7; count of bases not matched to a gene: 17. The CDR3 loop is CASTGEVGQGAWGTQYF. The CDR3 DNA sequence: TGTGCCAGCACCGGAGAGGTAGGACAGGGGGCCTGGGGGACCCAGTACTTC.

The chain employs TRBV7-9 and TRBJ2-1; 8 bases line up with TRBD2. The CDR3 loop spans 18 amino acids. V lost 1 base and J lost 5; bases outside the gene matches: 13. Germline V lookup: CDR1 SEHNR, CDR2 FQNEAQ (reference sequence). The CDR3 sequence: CASSLGGPSGRPNNEQFF. The CDR3 DNA sequence: TGTGCCAGCAGCTTAGGAGGGCCTAGCGGGCGCCCTAACAATGAGCAGTTCTTC.

This chain connects TRBV4-2 to TRBJ2-3; the D is unclear. V lost 3 bases to trimming and J lost 5 bases, with 9 bases between them. The CDR3 has 13 residues. CDR1 is LGHNA and CDR2 is YNFKEQ in the germline V gene. CDR3 sequence: CASSQAHRDTQYF. Written as DNA, the CDR3 is TGTGCCAGCAGCCAGGCCCATAGAGATACGCAGTATTTT.

In its sample, this clone was seen a few times. The CDR3 loop reads CATSRVGGVLMNTEAFF. The DNA for the CDR3 is TGTGCCACCAGCAGAGTGGGGGGGGTTCTCATGAACACTGAAGCTTTCTTT. The rearrangement uses TRBV15 and TRBJ1-1, with D possibly TRBD1 on 5 matching bases. This CDR3 has 17 residues. The V and J ends lost 1 base and 0 bases respectively, with 15 bases between them. The germline V gene has CDR1 LNHNV and CDR2 YYDKDF (reference sequence).

As for this clone: At one end, the junction sequence differs from germline, possibly due to a read error. The chain has TRBV28 and TRBJ2-2; 12 nucleotides align to TRBD1. This CDR3 region has 13 residues. Germline-derived CDR1 and CDR2 are MDHEN and SYDVKM. The CDR3 protein is CASSLLGQGAWLF. CDR3 in DNA: TGTGCCAGCAGCTTGCTGGGACAGGGGGCCTGGCTTTTT.

In DNA, the CDR3 is TGTGCCAGCAGTCCCAGGAGGGAGGGGAGTATCCACGAGCAGTACTTC. Protein product: CASSPRREGSIHEQYF. This chain joins TRBV27 and TRBJ2-7; 7 bases align to TRBD2. The length of the CDR3 is 16 residues. The junction had 15 bases not matched to a gene; V was cut back by 5 bases and J by 5 bases. Germline CDR1 MNHEY, CDR2 SMNVEV (reference sequence).

The chain joins TRBV7-9 to TRBJ2-7; 7 bases align to TRBD1. Germline CDR1 and CDR2: SEHNR and FQNEAQ (reference sequence). The ends lost 6 bases at V and 1 base at J; junction bases unmatched: 15. The CDR3 loop spans 17 amino acids. The CDR3: CASSSPGQLTRSYEQYF. The CDR3 nucleotides are TGTGCCAGCAGTTCCCCGGGACAGCTGACTCGTTCCTACGAGCAGTACTTC.

The J gene is TRBJ2-5, the V gene TRBV9, with 9 bases identical to TRBD1. Trimming cost V 0 bases and J 5 bases; bases outside gene matches: 5. Germline CDR1 reads SGDLS; CDR2 reads YYNGEE. This CDR3 is 15 amino acids long. The CDR3 loop is CASSVGGTGPETQYF. The CDR3 region has the DNA TGTGCCAGCAGCGTAGGAGGGACAGGGCCGGAGACCCAGTACTTC. The full variable domain, its missing parts supplied by reference TRBV9 and TRBJ2-5, is DSGVTQTPKHLITATGQRVTLRCSPRSGDLSVYWYQQSLDQGLQFLIQYYNGEERAKGNILERFSAQQFPDLHSELNLSSLELGDSALYFCASSVGGTGPETQYFGPGTRLLVL.

The chain is built from TRBV5-4 and TRBJ1-2; D may be TRBD1 (5 bases). Germline lookup yields CDR1 SGHNT and CDR2 YYREEE (reference sequence). The CDR3 has 14 amino acids. Between the trimmed V and J ends, which lost 5 bases and 4 bases, there was a span of 15 bases. The CDR3 is CASSPVRAPYGYTF. Here the CDR3 DNA reads TGTGCCAGCAGTCCCGTCAGGGCCCCCTATGGCTACACCTTC.

The rearrangement joins TRBV28 to TRBJ1-1; D gene uncertain. Germline V gives CDR1 MDHEN, CDR2 SYDVKM. V gave up 2 bases and J gave up 11 bases, with 15 bases separating them. The CDR3 spans 13 residues. The chain's CDR3 is CASSLNPPGGAFF. CDR3 DNA: TGTGCCAGCAGTTTAAACCCGCCGGGTGGGGCTTTCTTT.

This chain connects TRBV6-1 to TRBJ2-3, with D unresolved. Germline assignment: CDR1 MNHNS and CDR2 SASEGT. V was pared by 7 bases and J by 1 base, with 6 bases between. The length of the CDR3 is 12 residues. The CDR3 DNA reads TGTGCCAGCACTGAGCGCACAGATACGCAGTATTTT. Its translation is CASTERTDTQYF.

The chain employs TRBV7-9 and TRBJ1-2; no reliable D call. The CDR3 runs to 13 residues. Germline CDR1 SEHNR, CDR2 FQNEAQ (reference sequence). Trimming removed 5 bases from V and 8 bases from J, with 15 bases in between. In DNA form, the CDR3 reads TGTGCCAGCAGCATTGGGAGGTTCCGGGGCTACACCTTC. It is translated as CASSIGRFRGYTF.

J is TRBJ2-7 and V is TRBV14; 7 bases are shared with TRBD2. Per the germline V gene, CDR1 is SGHDN and CDR2 is FVKESK. CDR3 length: 20 residues. V shed 0 bases, J shed 0 bases, and the junction held 17 bases outside the gene matches. Here the CDR3 DNA reads TGTGCCAGCAGCCAAGAATTTGTGCCGCGAGGGAGGGCAGGCTCCTACGAGCAGTACTTC. It yields the protein CASSQEFVPRGRAGSYEQYF.

This clone was found a few times. The chain couples TRBV5-1 to TRBJ1-1; 8 positions match TRBD1. CDR3 length equals 16 residues. Trimming removed 3 bases from V and 0 bases from J; junction bases left unmatched: 7. Looked up from germline, CDR1 is SGHRS and CDR2 is YFSETQ. CDR3 DNA sequence: TGCGCCAGCAGCTGGAGGGACAGGTCCCTGAACACTGAAGCTTTCTTT. Translating it yields CASSWRDRSLNTEAFF.

V and J are TRBV11-2 and TRBJ2-5, with TRBD2 matching over 13 bases. The CDR3 length is 15 residues. CDR1 is SGHAT and CDR2 is FQNNGV in the germline V gene. After removal of 5 bases from V and 4 bases from J, the junction contained 4 bases not matched to a gene. The CDR3 DNA follows: TGTGCCAGCAGCCGGACTAGCGGGAGCGGAGAGACCCAGTACTTC. Translation gives CASSRTSGSGETQYF.

The rearrangement joins TRBV11-1 to TRBJ2-1, with a weak D call TRBD2 (5 bases). Germline V gene data show CDR1 as SGHAT and CDR2 as FQDESV (reference sequence). The CDR3 has 19 amino acids. Trimming pared 0 bases from V and 0 bases from J, leaving 18 bases between. CDR3: CASSLADFPAASSYNEQFF. The CDR3 DNA follows: TGTGCCAGCAGCTTAGCCGATTTCCCAGCGGCCAGCTCCTACAATGAGCAGTTCTTC.

This clone was counted a single time. The chain links TRBV11-2 to TRBJ1-1; D is ambiguous. V was trimmed by 1 base and J by 2 bases, leaving 14 bases between them. The CDR3 loop spans 16 amino acids. Germline values: CDR1 SGHAT, CDR2 FQNNGV. This CDR3 reads CASSLVSDTENTEAFF. Here the CDR3 DNA reads TGTGCCAGCAGCTTAGTCTCTGATACAGAAAACACTGAAGCTTTCTTT.

The chain employs TRBV7-9 and TRBJ1-5; 7 bases are shared with TRBD1. The length of the CDR3 is 15 residues. Germline trimming cut 5 bases from V and 2 bases from J; bases unmatched to any gene: 6. CDR1 is SEHNR and CDR2 is FQNEAQ in the germline V gene (reference sequence). CDR3 bases: TGTGCCAGCAGCACGACAGGGTCGGGCAATCAGCCCCAGCATTTT. This sequence encodes CASSTTGSGNQPQHF.

The J gene is TRBJ2-5, the V gene TRBV7-6; 8 bases fit TRBD2. This CDR3 has 17 residues. The junction had 8 bases not matched to a gene; V was cut back by 2 bases and J by 0 bases. Germline lookup yields CDR1 SGHVS and CDR2 FNYEAQ. The CDR3 coding sequence is TGTGCCAGCAGCTTAACAACCCCGGGACTAGACCAAGAGACCCAGTACTTC. Translated, it gives CASSLTTPGLDQETQYF.

This chain links TRBV9 with TRBJ2-5, with 10 positions matching TRBD2. The V segment lost 2 bases and the J segment 1 base; nucleotides outside the gene matches: 17. The CDR3 totals 20 residues. In germline, CDR1 is SGDLS, CDR2 YYNGEE. The DNA of the CDR3 is TGTGCCAGCAGCGTCGGTGAGGTTGAGAAATCTAGCGGGGGCCAAGAGACCCAGTACTTC. Protein sequence: CASSVGEVEKSSGGQETQYF.

The chain combines TRBV2 with TRBJ2-2; TRBD2 aligns across 12 bases. Looked up from germline, CDR1 is SNHLY and CDR2 is FYNNEI. The CDR3 loop spans 16 amino acids. V dropped 8 bases and J dropped 4; count of bases not matched to a gene: 8. CDR3 nucleotide sequence: TGTGCCAGCCGAGAACTAGCGGGAGGTGGCACCGGGGAGCTGTTTTTT. Its protein is CASRELAGGGTGELFF.

The V gene is TRBV27, the J gene TRBJ1-5; TRBD1 agrees at 7 bases. The CDR3 loop spans 14 amino acids. Looked up from germline, CDR1 is MNHEY and CDR2 is SMNVEV (reference sequence). With V trimmed by 7 bases and J by 6 bases, 9 bases remained unmatched. The chain's CDR3 is CASKPRQGGQPQHF. Here the CDR3 DNA reads TGTGCCAGCAAACCGAGACAGGGAGGTCAGCCCCAGCATTTT.

The gene calls are TRBV9 and TRBJ2-5; either TRBD1 or TRBD2 may fit D (5 bases each). The CDR3 extends over 16 amino acids. Germline CDR1 is SGDLS and CDR2 is YYNGEE. Trimming removed 3 bases from V and 2 bases from J, with 17 bases in between. CDR3 residues: CASSGRQRGLQETQYF. As DNA, the CDR3 is TGTGCCAGCAGCGGACGACAACGGGGCCTACAAGAGACCCAGTACTTC.

This clone was observed once. This sequence joins TRBV28 and TRBJ2-3, with D tentatively TRBD1 (6 bases). V was pared by 1 base and J by 4 bases, with 15 bases between. Per the germline V gene, CDR1 is MDHEN and CDR2 is SYDVKM. CDR3 length: 16 amino acids. The CDR3 bases are TGTGCCAGCAGTTTATTCCCCAGGGGAAGCCCAGATACGCAGTATTTT. It encodes CASSLFPRGSPDTQYF.

The V and J genes are TRBV27 and TRBJ1-1, with 11 bases fitting TRBD1. With V trimmed by 5 bases and J by 1 base, 18 bases remained unmatched. Germline values: CDR1 MNHEY, CDR2 SMNVEV (reference sequence). This CDR3 contains 20 residues. CDR3 region: CASSDRDRGAPSTGNTEAFF. CDR3 nucleotide sequence: TGTGCCAGCAGTGACAGGGACAGGGGGGCCCCCTCGACGGGGAACACTGAAGCTTTCTTT.